The T cell receptor beta chain described here comes from a study of cytomegalovirus exposure and HLA in healthy donors. Germline lookup yields CDR1 DFQATT and CDR2 SNEGSKA (reference sequence). The CDR3 runs 10 residues. Trimming removed 6 bases at V and 11 bases at J, with 13 bases between. Use of 60 Vbeta and 13 Jbeta primers characterized the PCR. Profiling relied on immunoSEQ multiplex PCR, and the TCRdb table lists in-frame clones only, not all of them. This sample has about 160,000 clones, with roughly 73% found just once. As to this clone: Its cognate antigen is unknown.

Study conclusions and caveats: Across HLA loci, a later analysis found differing TCR association rates, with DRB1 most and HLA-C fewest. Across donors, most TCRs were seen rarely, yet some public ones were widespread.

The sequenced material came from PBMCs. The chain joins TRBV20-1 to TRBJ1-1; no clear D gene. The receptor was derived from a woman in her 30s in good health and CMV-seronegative. This chain's CDR3 is CSAVPGRAFF. CDR3 sequence (DNA): TGCAGTGCGGTGCCCGGGAGGGCTTTCTTT.